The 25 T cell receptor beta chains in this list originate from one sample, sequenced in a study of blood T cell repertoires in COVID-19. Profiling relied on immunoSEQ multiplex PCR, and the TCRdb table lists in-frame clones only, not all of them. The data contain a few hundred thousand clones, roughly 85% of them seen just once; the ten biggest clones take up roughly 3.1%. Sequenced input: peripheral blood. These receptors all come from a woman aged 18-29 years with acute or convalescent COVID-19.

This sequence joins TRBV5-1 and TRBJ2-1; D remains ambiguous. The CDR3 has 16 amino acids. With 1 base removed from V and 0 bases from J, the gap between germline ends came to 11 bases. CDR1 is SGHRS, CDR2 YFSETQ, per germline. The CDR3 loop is CASSLLPVSSYNEQFF. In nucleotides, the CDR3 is TGCGCCAGCAGCTTGTTACCGGTTAGCTCCTACAATGAGCAGTTCTTC.

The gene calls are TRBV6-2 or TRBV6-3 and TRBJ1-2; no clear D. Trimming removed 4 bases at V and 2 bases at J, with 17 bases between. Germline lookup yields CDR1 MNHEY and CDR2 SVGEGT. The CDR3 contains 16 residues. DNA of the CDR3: TGTGCCAGCAGTTCGATCCTATTTATCTACAACTATGGCTACACCTTC. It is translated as CASSSILFIYNYGYTF.

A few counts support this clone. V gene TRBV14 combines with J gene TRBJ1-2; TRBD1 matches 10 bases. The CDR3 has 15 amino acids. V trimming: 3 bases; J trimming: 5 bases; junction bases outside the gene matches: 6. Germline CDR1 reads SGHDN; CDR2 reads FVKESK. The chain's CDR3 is CASSHPGTGEYGYTF. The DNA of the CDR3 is TGTGCCAGCAGCCACCCCGGGACAGGGGAGTATGGCTACACCTTC.

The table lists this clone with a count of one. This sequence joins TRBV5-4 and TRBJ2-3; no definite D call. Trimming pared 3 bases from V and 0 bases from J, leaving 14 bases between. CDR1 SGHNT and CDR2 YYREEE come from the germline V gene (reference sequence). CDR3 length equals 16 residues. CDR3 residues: CASSSRLFGSTDTQYF. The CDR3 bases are TGTGCCAGCAGCTCCCGCCTTTTCGGTAGCACAGATACGCAGTATTTT.

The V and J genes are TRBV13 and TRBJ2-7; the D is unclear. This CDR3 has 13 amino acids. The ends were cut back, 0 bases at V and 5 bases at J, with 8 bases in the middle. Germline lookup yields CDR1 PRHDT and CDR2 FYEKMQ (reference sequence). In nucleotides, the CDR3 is TGTGCCAGCAGCTTAGGATATCCCCACGAGCAGTACTTC. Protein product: CASSLGYPHEQYF.

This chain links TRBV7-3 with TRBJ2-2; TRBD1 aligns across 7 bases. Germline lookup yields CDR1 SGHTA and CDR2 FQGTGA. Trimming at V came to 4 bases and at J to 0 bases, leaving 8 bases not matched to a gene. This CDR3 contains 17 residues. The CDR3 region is CASSSTGTATNTGELFF. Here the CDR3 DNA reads TGTGCCAGCAGCTCAACCGGGACAGCCACGAACACCGGGGAGCTGTTTTTT.

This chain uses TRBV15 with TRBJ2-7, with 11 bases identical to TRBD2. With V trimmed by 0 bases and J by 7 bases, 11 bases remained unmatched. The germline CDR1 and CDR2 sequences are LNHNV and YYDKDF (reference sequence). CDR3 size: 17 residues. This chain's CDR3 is CATSRDLDSGRAGEQYF. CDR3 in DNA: TGTGCCACCAGCAGAGATCTGGATAGCGGGAGGGCCGGGGAGCAGTACTTC. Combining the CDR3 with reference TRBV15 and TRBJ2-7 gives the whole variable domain DAMVIQNPRYQVTQFGKPVTLSCSQTLNHNVMYWYQQKSSQAPKLLFHYYDKDFNNEADTPDNFQSRRPNTSFCFLDIRSPGLGDTAMYLCATSRDLDSGRAGEQYFGPGTRLTVT.

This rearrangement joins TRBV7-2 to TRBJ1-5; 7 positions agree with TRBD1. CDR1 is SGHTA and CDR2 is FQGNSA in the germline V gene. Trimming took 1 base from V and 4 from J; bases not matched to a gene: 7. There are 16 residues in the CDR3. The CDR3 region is CASSLDRGGWNQPQHF. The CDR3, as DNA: TGTGCCAGCAGCTTAGACAGGGGAGGATGGAATCAGCCCCAGCATTTT.

The CDR3 sequence: CASSLAAGVAGAPPREQYF. As DNA, the CDR3 is TGTGCCAGCAGCTTAGCAGCTGGAGTAGCGGGAGCCCCCCCCCGCGAGCAGTACTTC. This chain uses TRBV7-2 with TRBJ2-7; 9 bases match TRBD2. The CDR3 is 19 amino acids. The junction had 18 bases not matched to a gene; V was cut back by 0 bases and J by 6 bases. Germline lookup yields CDR1 SGHTA and CDR2 FQGNSA.

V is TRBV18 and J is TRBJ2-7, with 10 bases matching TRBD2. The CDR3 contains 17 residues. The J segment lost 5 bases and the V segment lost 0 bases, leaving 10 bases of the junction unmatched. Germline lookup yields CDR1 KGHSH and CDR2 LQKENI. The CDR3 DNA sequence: TGTGCCAGCTCACCACCCCGTAGCGGGAGGTGGTCCGACGAGCAGTACTTC. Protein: CASSPPRSGRWSDEQYF.

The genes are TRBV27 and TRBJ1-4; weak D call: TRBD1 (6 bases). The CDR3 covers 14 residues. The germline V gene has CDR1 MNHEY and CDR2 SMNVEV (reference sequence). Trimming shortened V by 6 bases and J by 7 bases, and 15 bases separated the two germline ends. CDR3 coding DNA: TGTGCCAGCAGAACAGGGCTGGAAGGTGAAAAACTGTTTTTT. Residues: CASRTGLEGEKLFF. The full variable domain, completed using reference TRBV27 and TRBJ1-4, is EAQVTQNPRYLITVTGKKLTVTCSQNMNHEYMSWYRQDPGLGLRQIYYSMNVEVTDKGDVPEGYKVSRKEKRNFPLILESPSPNQTSLYFCASRTGLEGEKLFFGSGTQLSVL.

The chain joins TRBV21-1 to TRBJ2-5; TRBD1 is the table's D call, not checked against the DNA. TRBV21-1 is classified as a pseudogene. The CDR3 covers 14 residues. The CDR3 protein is CASSTRQGQETQYF. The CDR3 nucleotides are TGTGCCAGCAGCACCCGACAGGGCCAAGAGACCCAGTACTTC.

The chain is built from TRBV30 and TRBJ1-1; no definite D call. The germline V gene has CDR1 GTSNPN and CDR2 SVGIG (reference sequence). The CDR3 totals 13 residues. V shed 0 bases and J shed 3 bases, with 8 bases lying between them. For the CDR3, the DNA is TGTGCCTGGAGTGTACTAACGGACACTGAAGCTTTCTTT. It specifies CAWSVLTDTEAFF.

This CDR3 reads CASSLSSGSRTDTQYF. The DNA for the CDR3 is TGTGCCAGCAGCTTGTCTAGCGGGAGTAGGACAGATACGCAGTATTTT. The chain joins TRBV5-4 to TRBJ2-3; 10 bases align to TRBD2. CDR3 length: 16 residues. Germline V gene data show CDR1 as SGHNT and CDR2 as YYREEE (reference sequence). V gave up 1 base and J gave up 3 bases; unmatched junction bases: 5.

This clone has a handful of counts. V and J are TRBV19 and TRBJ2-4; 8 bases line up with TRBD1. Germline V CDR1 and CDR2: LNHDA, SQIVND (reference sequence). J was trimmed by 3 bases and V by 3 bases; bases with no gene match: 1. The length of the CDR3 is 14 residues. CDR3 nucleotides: TGTGCCAGTAGTATCGGGACAGGCAAAAACATTCAGTACTTC. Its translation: CASSIGTGKNIQYF.

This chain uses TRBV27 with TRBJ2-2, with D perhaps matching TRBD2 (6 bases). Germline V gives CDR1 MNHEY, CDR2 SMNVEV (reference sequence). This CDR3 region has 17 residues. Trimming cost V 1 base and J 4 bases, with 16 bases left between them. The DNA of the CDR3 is TGTGCCAGCAGTTTATGGGGCGGCGGGATGAGCACCGGGGAGCTGTTTTTT. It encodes CASSLWGGGMSTGELFF.

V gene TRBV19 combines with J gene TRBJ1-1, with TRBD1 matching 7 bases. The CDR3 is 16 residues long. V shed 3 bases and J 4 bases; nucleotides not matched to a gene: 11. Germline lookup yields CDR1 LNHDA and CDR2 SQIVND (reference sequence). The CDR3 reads CASSMVRGQLGTEAFF. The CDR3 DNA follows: TGTGCCAGTAGTATGGTAAGGGGGCAGTTGGGCACTGAAGCTTTCTTT.

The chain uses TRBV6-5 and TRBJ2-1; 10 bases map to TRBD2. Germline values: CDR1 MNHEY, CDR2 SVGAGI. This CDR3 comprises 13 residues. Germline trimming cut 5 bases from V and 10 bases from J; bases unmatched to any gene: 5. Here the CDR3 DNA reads TGTGCCAGCAGTCCATTAGCGGGAGGCGAGCAGTTCTTC. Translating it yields CASSPLAGGEQFF.

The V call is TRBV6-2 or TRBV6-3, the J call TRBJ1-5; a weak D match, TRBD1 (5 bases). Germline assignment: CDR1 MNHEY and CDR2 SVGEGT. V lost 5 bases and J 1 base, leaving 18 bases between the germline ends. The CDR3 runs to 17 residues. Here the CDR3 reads CASSIPSQGGSNQPQHF. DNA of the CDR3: TGTGCCAGCAGTATACCTTCGCAGGGCGGAAGCAATCAGCCCCAGCATTTT.

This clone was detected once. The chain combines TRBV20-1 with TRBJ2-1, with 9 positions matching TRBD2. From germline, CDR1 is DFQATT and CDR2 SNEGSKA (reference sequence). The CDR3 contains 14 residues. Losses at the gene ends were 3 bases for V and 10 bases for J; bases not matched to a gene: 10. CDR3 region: CSASGAGGPLEQFF. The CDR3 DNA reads TGCAGTGCTAGTGGGGCGGGAGGGCCGCTGGAGCAGTTCTTC.

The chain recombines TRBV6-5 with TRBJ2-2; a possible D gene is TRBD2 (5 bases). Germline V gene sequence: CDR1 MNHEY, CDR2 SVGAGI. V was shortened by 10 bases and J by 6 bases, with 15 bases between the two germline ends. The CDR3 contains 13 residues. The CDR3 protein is CAIRDRTPGELFF. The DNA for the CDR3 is TGTGCCATACGGGATCGGACCCCCGGGGAGCTGTTTTTT.

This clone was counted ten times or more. CDR3 in amino acids: CSASALTGATPYF. The CDR3 DNA is TGCAGTGCTAGTGCCTTGACTGGCGCCACCCCGTACTTC. The chain joins TRBV20-1 to TRBJ2-7; no clear D. Trimming stripped 3 bases from V and 12 bases from J, with 21 bases between. This CDR3 comprises 13 residues. Looked up from germline, CDR1 is DFQATT and CDR2 is SNEGSKA (reference sequence).

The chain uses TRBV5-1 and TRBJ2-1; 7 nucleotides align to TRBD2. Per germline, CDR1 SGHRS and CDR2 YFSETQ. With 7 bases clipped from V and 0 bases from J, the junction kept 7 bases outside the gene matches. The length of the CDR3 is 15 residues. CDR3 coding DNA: TGCGCCAGCCACATAGGCGGGAGCTCCTACAATGAGCAGTTCTTC. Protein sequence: CASHIGGSSYNEQFF.

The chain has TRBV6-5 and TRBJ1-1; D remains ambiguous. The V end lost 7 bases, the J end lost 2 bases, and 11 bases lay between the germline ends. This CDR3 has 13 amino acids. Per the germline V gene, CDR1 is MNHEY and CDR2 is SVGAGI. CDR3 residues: CASTRESNTEAFF. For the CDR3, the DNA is TGTGCCAGCACGCGGGAATCCAACACTGAAGCTTTCTTT.

The DNA of the CDR3 is TGTGCCAGCAGCTTGGTGGACAGACCTAGCACAGATACGCAGTATTTT. It yields the protein CASSLVDRPSTDTQYF. V is TRBV5-6 and J is TRBJ2-3; a weak D match, TRBD1 (6 bases). The CDR3 has 16 residues. Germline values: CDR1 SGHDT, CDR2 YYEEEE. Trimming stripped 0 bases from V and 0 bases from J, with 11 bases between.